This T cell receptor beta chain was obtained from a study of cytomegalovirus exposure and HLA in healthy donors. Germline CDR1 reads LNHDA; CDR2 reads SQIVND (reference sequence). The CDR3 sequence is 15 residues long. V trimming: 3 bases; J trimming: 3 bases; junction bases outside the gene matches: 8. Primers for the PCR totalled 60 Vbeta and 13 Jbeta. Per the original data handling: There were about 80 million unique TCR beta chains by a later count, and some 10 million of them were shared. Only in-frame clones appear in the TCRdb table, and some are missing; sequencing was by immunoSEQ multiplex PCR. That table gives V, J and clone size, and the DNA gave D and trimming. This sample has 95,000 to 110,000 clones; roughly 82% occur once, and the top ten carry approximately 4.2%. Comment on this clone: No antigen is known for it.

Study-level findings and limits: The authors excluded some V segments, including TRBV6-2 and TRBV6-3, as indistinguishable.

This TCR came from a male donor in good health and CMV-seronegative. The V and J genes are TRBV19 and TRBJ2-7; 7 bases fit TRBD2. The sequenced sample was PBMCs. DNA of the CDR3: TGTGCCAGTAGTATGGGGCTAGCGGTTAACTACGAGCAGTACTTC. Protein product: CASSMGLAVNYEQYF.